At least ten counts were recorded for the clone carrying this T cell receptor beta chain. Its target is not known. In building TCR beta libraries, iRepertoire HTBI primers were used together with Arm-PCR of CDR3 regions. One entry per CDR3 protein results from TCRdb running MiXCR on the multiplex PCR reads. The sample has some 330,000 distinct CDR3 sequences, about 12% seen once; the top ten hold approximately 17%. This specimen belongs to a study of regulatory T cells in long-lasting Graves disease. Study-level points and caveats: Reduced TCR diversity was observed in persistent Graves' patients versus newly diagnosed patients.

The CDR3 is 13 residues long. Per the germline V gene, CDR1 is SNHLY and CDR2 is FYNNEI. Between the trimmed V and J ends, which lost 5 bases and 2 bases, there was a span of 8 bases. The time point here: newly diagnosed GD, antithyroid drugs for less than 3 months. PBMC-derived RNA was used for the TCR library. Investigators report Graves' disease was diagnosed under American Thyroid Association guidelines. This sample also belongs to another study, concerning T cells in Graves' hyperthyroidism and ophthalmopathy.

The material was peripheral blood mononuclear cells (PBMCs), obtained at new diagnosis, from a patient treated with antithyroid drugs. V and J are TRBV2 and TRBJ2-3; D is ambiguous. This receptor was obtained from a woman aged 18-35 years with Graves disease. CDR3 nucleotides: TGTGCCAGCAGTAGAAGAAACACAGATACGCAGTATTTT. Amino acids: CASSRRNTDTQYF. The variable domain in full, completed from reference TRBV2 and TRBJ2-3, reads EPEVTQTPSHQVTQMGQEVILRCVPISNHLYFYWYRQILGQKVEFLVSFYNNEISEKSEIFDDQFSVERPDGSNFTLKIRSTKLEDSAMYFCASSRRNTDTQYFGPGTRLTVL.